The T cell receptor (beta chain) under discussion was sequenced for a study of shared clonotypes between healthy human individuals. Study context: There were three CD4 naive, three CD4 memory, two CD8 naive and one CD8 memory plates per donor. Overall study results and limits: Measured sharing among donors was expected to vary with sequencing depth. Only blood samples were collected, and tissue repertoires likely differ.

TCRdb's copy holds only in-frame clones and misses some; the assay was immunoSEQ multiplex PCR. The sample comprises roughly 1,500,000 clones, about 98.5% of which are singletons, and over 0.3% rests with the top ten. Donors comprised healthy HIV-negative adults lacking recent acute infections or vaccinations. Germline values: CDR1 SNHLY, CDR2 FYNNEI. The V end lost 6 bases, the J end lost 3 bases, and 12 bases lay between the germline ends. There are 13 residues in the CDR3. With regard to this clone: The antigen is not known.

The material sequenced was naive CD4+ T cells sorted from blood. Regarding subset: CD45RA+ positively selected. The chain links TRBV2 to TRBJ2-7, with D maybe TRBD1 (6 bases). The clonotype was recovered from a man aged 25 to 40 in good health. In DNA form, the CDR3 reads TGTGCCAGCAGAACCGAGACAGGCTACGAGCAGTACTTC. It specifies CASRTETGYEQYF.